Each of the 10 T cell receptor beta chains below was sequenced from the same sample in a study of PD-L1 blockade in urothelial cancer. The table came from immunoSEQ multiplex PCR; TCRdb's copy has only in-frame clones and leaves some out. Of 33,000 or so clones in the sample, roughly 82% were seen once. Noted time point: pretreatment peripheral blood. The material sequenced was PBMCs, taken around atezolizumab (anti-PD-L1) treatment. These receptor sequences come from a man in his sixties with urothelial cancer.

This chain connects TRBV5-4 to TRBJ2-7; the D is unclear. The CDR3 loop spans 14 amino acids. In germline, CDR1 is SGHNT, CDR2 YYREEE (reference sequence). The V end lost 0 bases, the J end lost 6 bases, and 13 bases lay between the germline ends. As DNA, the CDR3 is TGTGCCAGCAGCTTGGATGGCGGTCTCACCGAGCAGTACTTC. Its translation: CASSLDGGLTEQYF.

V usage is TRBV2 and J usage is TRBJ1-5; maybe TRBD1 (6 bases). Germline V CDR1 and CDR2: SNHLY, FYNNEI. The CDR3 sequence is 14 residues long. Trimming took off 3 bases at V and 5 bases at J, with 11 bases between the two ends. The CDR3 sequence: CASSEGAGYQPQHF. CDR3 in DNA: TGTGCCAGCAGTGAGGGGGCAGGCTATCAGCCCCAGCATTTT.

The sample holds one count of this clone. The CDR3 coding sequence is TGTGCCAGCAAGGGGGACGGTAATTCACCCCTCCACTTT. This encodes CASKGDGNSPLHF. The chain links TRBV6-1 to TRBJ1-6; a possible D gene is TRBD1 (6 bases). V was pared by 7 bases and J by 6 bases, with 10 bases between. Germline CDR1 reads MNHNS; CDR2 reads SASEGT. The CDR3 runs 13 residues.

This chain connects TRBV2 to TRBJ2-5; 8 nucleotides line up with TRBD2. Germline V gene data show CDR1 as SNHLY and CDR2 as FYNNEI. With 0 bases clipped from V and 10 bases from J, the junction kept 7 bases outside the gene matches. The CDR3 length is 14 residues. CDR3 DNA: TGTGCCAGCAGTGAAGCGTTTCGGGAGGGTGGCCAGTACTTC. The encoded protein is CASSEAFREGGQYF.

This clone is a singleton in its sample. The rearrangement links TRBV6-1 to TRBJ1-4; weak D call: TRBD1 (5 bases). This CDR3 region has 13 residues. Trimming took 1 base from V and 7 from J, leaving 7 bases between them. Germline CDR1 reads MNHNS; CDR2 reads SASEGT. The CDR3 loop reads CASSEDGGEKLFF. DNA of the CDR3: TGTGCCAGCAGTGAAGACGGGGGTGAAAAACTGTTTTTT.

This clone was observed a single time. This sequence joins TRBV5-1 and TRBJ1-4, with TRBD1 identical over 8 bases. The J segment lost 6 bases and the V segment lost 4 bases, leaving 8 bases of the junction unmatched. The germline gives CDR1 SGHRS, CDR2 YFSETQ. This CDR3 has 15 residues. The CDR3 is CASSMGAGGDEKLFF. As DNA, the CDR3 is TGCGCCAGCAGCATGGGGGCAGGGGGCGATGAAAAACTGTTTTTT.

Here the CDR3 reads CASSEQGADYEQYF. For the CDR3, the DNA is TGTGCCAGCTCAGAACAGGGGGCTGATTACGAGCAGTACTTC. The chain carries TRBV18 and TRBJ2-7; 9 bases line up with TRBD1. The CDR3 has 14 amino acids. Losses at the gene ends were 5 bases for V and 4 bases for J; bases not matched to a gene: 6. Germline assignment: CDR1 KGHSH and CDR2 LQKENI.

This chain joins TRBV27 and TRBJ2-7; 11 nucleotides agree with TRBD1. The CDR3 contains 16 residues. The V gene's germline CDR1 is MNHEY and CDR2 SMNVEV (reference sequence). V lost 3 bases and J lost 2; bases outside the gene matches: 6. CDR3 sequence (DNA): TGTGCCAGCAGTTTCCATCCGGGACAGGGGGCCTACGAGCAGTACTTC. Its protein product is CASSFHPGQGAYEQYF.

This clone was seen just once. The chain recombines TRBV5-1 with TRBJ2-6; D gene ambiguous. In germline, CDR1 is SGHRS, CDR2 YFSETQ. The germline V and J ends were trimmed by 0 bases and 0 bases, with 4 bases remaining between them. The length of the CDR3 is 15 residues. The CDR3 DNA sequence: TGCGCCAGCAGCTTGGGCAGCTCTGGGGCCAACGTCCTGACTTTC. Protein product: CASSLGSSGANVLTF.

The chain combines TRBV10-2 with TRBJ1-2; TRBD1 matches at 8 bases. V was pared by 6 bases and J by 4 bases, with 10 bases of the junction left unmatched. Germline CDR1 is WSHSY and CDR2 is SAAADI. The CDR3 contains 15 residues. The CDR3 region has the DNA TGCGCCAGCAGGGAGGACAGGGAAAATGGCTATGGCTACACCTTC. This translates into CASREDRENGYGYTF.